These T cell receptor beta chains were read from a single sample in a study of blood T cell repertoires in COVID-19. Profiling relied on immunoSEQ multiplex PCR, and the TCRdb table lists in-frame clones only, not all of them. Seen here are approximately 190,000 clones, about 85% observed once, and the top ten hold 20% to 25%. Sequencing input: PBMCs or T cells enriched from blood (not recorded which). The receptor source for this set is a woman aged 40 to 50 in a cohort exposed to, infected with or recovered from COVID-19 (not recorded which). The CDR3 runs from the conserved cysteine through the conserved F or W. A D gene is named only where the DNA matches it firmly. Some rows have no size entry. The others give once, few or many, or a class for an expanded clone.

d_call: TRBD1
j_call: TRBJ1-6
v_call: TRBV19
clone_size: once
cdr3_nt: TGTGCCAGTAGTACTTCGGGACAGACCAATAATTCACCCCTCCACTTT
cdr3_aa: CASSTSGQTNNSPLHF

d_call: NA
j_call: TRBJ1-1
v_call: TRBV12-3/TRBV12-4
clone_size: NA
cdr3_nt: TGTGCCAGCAGTTTGCAGGTCACTGAAGCTTTCTTT
cdr3_aa: CASSLQVTEAFF

d_call: NA
j_call: TRBJ1-5
v_call: TRBV19
clone_size: NA
cdr3_nt: TGTGCCAGTAGTTTTACGACCCAGGGCGCTCAGCCCCAGCATTTT
cdr3_aa: CASSFTTQGAQPQHF

d_call: NA
j_call: TRBJ1-4
v_call: TRBV4-1
clone_size: few
cdr3_nt: TGCGCCAGCAGCCAAGGGTGGACAGTTAATGAAAAACTGTTTTTT
cdr3_aa: CASSQGWTVNEKLFF

d_call: NA
j_call: TRBJ1-3
v_call: TRBV27
clone_size: NA
cdr3_nt: TGTGCCAGCAGTCCACAGGCTAGCTCTGGAAACACCATATATTTT
cdr3_aa: CASSPQASSGNTIYF

d_call: NA
j_call: TRBJ1-3
v_call: TRBV14
clone_size: NA
cdr3_nt: TGTGCCAGCAGCCAAGGCCAGGGAAACACCATATATTTT
cdr3_aa: CASSQGQGNTIYF

d_call: TRBD2
j_call: TRBJ2-1
v_call: TRBV7-2
clone_size: NA
cdr3_nt: TGTGCCAGCAGTGGCGGGAGGTATGCCTACAATGAGCAGTTCTTC
cdr3_aa: CASSGGRYAYNEQFF

d_call: NA
j_call: TRBJ1-2
v_call: TRBV19
clone_size: NA
cdr3_nt: TGTGCCAGTAGTATGAGGGGGGGAAGCCCTACTAACTATGGCTACACCTTC
cdr3_aa: CASSMRGGSPTNYGYTF

d_call: NA
j_call: TRBJ2-2
v_call: TRBV4-1
clone_size: NA
cdr3_nt: TGCGCCAGCAGCCAAGATCCGGCCGGGGAGCTGTTTTTT
cdr3_aa: CASSQDPAGELFF

d_call: NA
j_call: TRBJ2-2
v_call: TRBV2
clone_size: NA
cdr3_nt: TGTGCCAGCAGTGAATCAGAGGGCAGGGGAGTTAGCGGGGAGCTGTTTTTT
cdr3_aa: CASSESEGRGVSGELFF

d_call: NA
j_call: TRBJ1-3
v_call: TRBV5-4
clone_size: once
cdr3_nt: TGTGCCAGCAGCTGGTTCGGACAGCGCCTCTCTGGAAACACCATATATTTT
cdr3_aa: CASSWFGQRLSGNTIYF

d_call: NA
j_call: TRBJ2-1
v_call: TRBV5-1
clone_size: NA
cdr3_nt: TGCGCCAGCAGCTTTGGGCAGGGGATGGATGAGCAGTTCTTC
cdr3_aa: CASSFGQGMDEQFF

d_call: NA
j_call: TRBJ1-1
v_call: TRBV4-1
clone_size: few
cdr3_nt: TGCGCCAGCAGCCAAGCCCCGGGGGGGGTCACTGAAGCTTTCTTT
cdr3_aa: CASSQAPGGVTEAFF

d_call: TRBD1
j_call: TRBJ2-2
v_call: TRBV5-5
clone_size: NA
cdr3_nt: TGTGCCAGCAGCTTGTTTGGGGACAGGGGGAGTTCCGGGGAGCTGTTTTTT
cdr3_aa: CASSLFGDRGSSGELFF

d_call: TRBD2
j_call: TRBJ2-1
v_call: TRBV11-2
clone_size: NA
cdr3_nt: TGTGCCAGCAGCTTAGTCTCTAGCGGGGGGGCCCATGAGCAGTTCTTC
cdr3_aa: CASSLVSSGGAHEQFF

d_call: NA
j_call: TRBJ1-1
v_call: TRBV19
clone_size: NA
cdr3_nt: TGTGCCAGTAGTATTGGGAGCCCCGGGAACACTGAAGCTTTCTTT
cdr3_aa: CASSIGSPGNTEAFF

d_call: NA
j_call: TRBJ1-2
v_call: TRBV4-3
clone_size: NA
cdr3_nt: TGCGCCAGCAGCCAAGATCAGGGTTTCCATATTGATGGCTACACCTTC
cdr3_aa: CASSQDQGFHIDGYTF

d_call: TRBD1
j_call: TRBJ2-7
v_call: TRBV11-1
clone_size: NA
cdr3_nt: TGTGCCAGCAGCCGGGACAGGGGCTCCTACGAGCAGTACTTC
cdr3_aa: CASSRDRGSYEQYF

d_call: TRBD1
j_call: TRBJ1-2
v_call: TRBV28
clone_size: NA
cdr3_nt: TGTGCCAGCAGAACGGACAGGGTGGCTTGGGTCTACACCTTC
cdr3_aa: CASRTDRVAWVYTF

d_call: NA
j_call: TRBJ1-2
v_call: TRBV3-1/TRBV3-2
clone_size: NA
cdr3_nt: TGTGCCAGCAGCCGCTCGGGGCAGGGGATAGGAGGCTACACCTTC
cdr3_aa: CASSRSGQGIGGYTF

d_call: NA
j_call: TRBJ1-1
v_call: TRBV19
clone_size: NA
cdr3_nt: TGTGCCAGTAGTAATTACAGAGAATTGAACACTGAAGCTTTCTTT
cdr3_aa: CASSNYRELNTEAFF

d_call: NA
j_call: TRBJ1-4
v_call: TRBV5-6
clone_size: NA
cdr3_nt: TGTGCCAGCAGCACAGGGCCGCCCAATGGGAATGAAAAACTGTTTTTT
cdr3_aa: CASSTGPPNGNEKLFF

d_call: NA
j_call: TRBJ1-1
v_call: TRBV4-3
clone_size: NA
cdr3_nt: TGCGCCAGCAGCCAAGGGCGGATAATGAACACTGAAGCTTTCTTT
cdr3_aa: CASSQGRIMNTEAFF

d_call: TRBD1
j_call: TRBJ2-7
v_call: TRBV6-1
clone_size: few
cdr3_nt: TGTGCCAGCAGTGAAACCCTAGGACAGGGTCCTTCCTACGAGCAGTACTTC
cdr3_aa: CASSETLGQGPSYEQYF